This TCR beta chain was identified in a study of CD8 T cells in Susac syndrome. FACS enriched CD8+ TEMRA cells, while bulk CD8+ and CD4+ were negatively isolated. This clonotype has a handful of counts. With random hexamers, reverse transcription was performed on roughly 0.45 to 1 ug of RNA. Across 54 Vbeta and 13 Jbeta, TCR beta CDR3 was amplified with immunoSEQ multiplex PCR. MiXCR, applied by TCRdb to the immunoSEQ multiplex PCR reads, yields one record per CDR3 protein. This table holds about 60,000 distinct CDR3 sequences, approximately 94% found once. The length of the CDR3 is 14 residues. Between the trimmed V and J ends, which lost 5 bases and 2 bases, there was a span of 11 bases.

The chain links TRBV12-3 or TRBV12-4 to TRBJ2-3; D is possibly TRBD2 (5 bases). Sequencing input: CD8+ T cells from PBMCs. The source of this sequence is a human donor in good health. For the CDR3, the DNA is TGTGCCAGCAGTCCTCAGCGGAACACAGATACGCAGTATTTT. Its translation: CASSPQRNTDTQYF.